Below, one T cell receptor beta chain is given with its context. This specimen belongs to a study of blood T cell repertoires in COVID-19. Per the original data handling: Reference gene primer amplification yielded estimated nucleated cell counts. Produced via immunoSEQ multiplex PCR; TCRdb's table is partial and in-frame only. The V and J calls and clone size come from that table; D and trimming were worked out from the DNA. The sample has more than 95,000 clones; roughly 79% are singletons. The CDR3 length is 14 residues. CDR1 is SGHRS and CDR2 is YFSETQ in the germline V gene. The V and J ends lost 0 bases and 7 bases respectively, with 11 bases between them.

The specimen sequenced was peripheral blood. The TCR sequence derives from a woman in her sixties or seventies with acute or convalescent COVID-19. This chain uses TRBV5-1 with TRBJ1-5; no firm D call. The CDR3 loop reads CASSLVAGGQPQHF. The CDR3 DNA is TGCGCCAGCAGCTTGGTGGCAGGTGGGCAGCCCCAGCATTTT.